This TCR beta chain was obtained from a study of cytomegalovirus exposure and HLA in healthy donors. Study-wide context: Of the donors genotyped, approximately 430 in all, about 80% fell in the Caucasian-associated ancestry cluster. Broader study findings: Usually a TCR sequence was rare, but some public TCRs were found in many donors.

PCR employed 60 Vbeta and 13 Jbeta primers. This table comes from immunoSEQ multiplex PCR, and its TCRdb copy is limited to in-frame clones, with some not included. The data hold around 200,000 clones, with roughly three quarters observed a single time. As concerns this clone: Its antigen is undetermined.

Trimming pared 1 base from V and 0 bases from J, leaving 12 bases between. Germline CDR1 SEHNR, CDR2 FQNEAQ (reference sequence). There are 17 residues in the CDR3. At sampling all donors were nominally healthy, likely with unrecorded immune exposures. The chain uses TRBV7-9 and TRBJ1-4; D remains unclear. This TCR was sampled from a woman between 50 and 59 years old in good health and CMV-seronegative. Sample: PBMCs. Here the CDR3 reads CASSLGTGTATNEKLFF. The CDR3 nucleotides are TGTGCCAGCAGCTTAGGGACGGGAACTGCAACTAATGAAAAACTGTTTTTT.